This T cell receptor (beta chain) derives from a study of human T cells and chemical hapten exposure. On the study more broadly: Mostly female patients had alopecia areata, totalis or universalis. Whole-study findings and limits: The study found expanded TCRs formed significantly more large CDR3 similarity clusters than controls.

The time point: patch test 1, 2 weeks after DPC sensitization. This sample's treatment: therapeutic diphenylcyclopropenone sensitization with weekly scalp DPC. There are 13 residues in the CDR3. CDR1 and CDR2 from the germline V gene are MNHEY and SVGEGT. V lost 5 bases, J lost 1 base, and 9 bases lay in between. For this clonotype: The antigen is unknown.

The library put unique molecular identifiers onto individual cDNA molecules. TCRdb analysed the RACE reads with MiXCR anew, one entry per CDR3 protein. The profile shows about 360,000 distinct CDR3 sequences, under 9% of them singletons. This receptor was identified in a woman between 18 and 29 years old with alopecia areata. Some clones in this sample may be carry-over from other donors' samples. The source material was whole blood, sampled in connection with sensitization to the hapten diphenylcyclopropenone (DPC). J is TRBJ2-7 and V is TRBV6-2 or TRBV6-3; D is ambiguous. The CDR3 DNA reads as TGTGCCAGCAGTCGGCAGTATTCCTACGAGCAGTACTTC. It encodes CASSRQYSYEQYF.